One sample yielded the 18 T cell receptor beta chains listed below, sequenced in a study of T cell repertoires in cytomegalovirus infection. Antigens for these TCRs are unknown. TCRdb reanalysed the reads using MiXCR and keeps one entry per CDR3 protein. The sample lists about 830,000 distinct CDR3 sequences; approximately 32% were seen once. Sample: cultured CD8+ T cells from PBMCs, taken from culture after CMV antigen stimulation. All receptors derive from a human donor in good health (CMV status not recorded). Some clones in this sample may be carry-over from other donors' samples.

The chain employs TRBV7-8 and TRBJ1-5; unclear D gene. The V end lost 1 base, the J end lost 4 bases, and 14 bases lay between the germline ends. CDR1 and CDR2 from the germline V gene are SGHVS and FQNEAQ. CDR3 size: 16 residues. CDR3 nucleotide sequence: TGTGCCAGCAGCTTAGGGATCCCGGACCCTAATCAGCCCCAGCATTTT. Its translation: CASSLGIPDPNQPQHF.

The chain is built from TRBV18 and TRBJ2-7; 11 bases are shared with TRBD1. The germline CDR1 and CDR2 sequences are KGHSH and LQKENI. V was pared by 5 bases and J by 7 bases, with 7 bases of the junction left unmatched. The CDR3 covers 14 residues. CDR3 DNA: TGTGCCAGCTCAACCGGACAGGGGGCCTTTGAGCAGTACGTC. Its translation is CASSTGQGAFEQYV.

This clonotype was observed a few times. CDR3: CASSQVGNLGRGAWTDTQYF. The CDR3 DNA is TGTGCCAGCAGCCAAGTCGGGAACCTTGGACGGGGGGCGTGGACAGATACGCAGTATTTT. V is TRBV11-2 and J is TRBJ2-3; tentatively, D is TRBD2 (7 bases). V lost 5 bases and J lost 3, with 30 bases in between. CDR1 and CDR2 (germline): SGHAT, FQNNGV. The CDR3 has 20 residues. The full variable domain, its missing parts supplied by reference TRBV11-2 and TRBJ2-3, is EAGVAQSPRYKIIEKRQSVAFWCNPISGHATLYWYQQILGQGPKLLIQFQNNGVVDDSQLPKDRFSAERLKGVDSTLKIQPAKLEDSAVYLCASSQVGNLGRGAWTDTQYFGPGTRLTVL.

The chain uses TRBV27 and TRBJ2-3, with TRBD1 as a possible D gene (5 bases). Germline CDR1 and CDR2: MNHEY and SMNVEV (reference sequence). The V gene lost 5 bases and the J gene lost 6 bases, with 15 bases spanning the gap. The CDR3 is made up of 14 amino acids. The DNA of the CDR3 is TGTGCCAGCAGTCCCAGGACATTGTTTGATACGCAGTATTTT. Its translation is CASSPRTLFDTQYF.

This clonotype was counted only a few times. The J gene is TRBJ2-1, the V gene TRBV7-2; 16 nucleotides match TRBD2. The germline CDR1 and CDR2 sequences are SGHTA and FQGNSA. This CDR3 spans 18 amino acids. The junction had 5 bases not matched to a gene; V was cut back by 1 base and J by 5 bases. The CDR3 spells CASSLVGTSGGADNEQFF. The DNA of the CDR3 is TGTGCCAGCAGCTTAGTCGGGACTAGCGGGGGGGCCGACAATGAGCAGTTCTTC.

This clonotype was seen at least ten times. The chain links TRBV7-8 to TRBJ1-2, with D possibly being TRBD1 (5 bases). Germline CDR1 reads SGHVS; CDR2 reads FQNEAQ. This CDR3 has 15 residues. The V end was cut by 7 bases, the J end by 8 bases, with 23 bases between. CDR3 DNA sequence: TGTGCCAGCACCTCCGGTAAACAGGATCGTTACGGCTACACCTTC. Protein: CASTSGKQDRYGYTF.

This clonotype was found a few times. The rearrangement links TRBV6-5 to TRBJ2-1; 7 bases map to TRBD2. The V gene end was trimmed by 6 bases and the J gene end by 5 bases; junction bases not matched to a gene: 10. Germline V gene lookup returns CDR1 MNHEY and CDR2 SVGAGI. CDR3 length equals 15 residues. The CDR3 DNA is TGTGCCAGCAGCCCCGGGGGGACTTTACACAATGAGCAGTTCTTC. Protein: CASSPGGTLHNEQFF.

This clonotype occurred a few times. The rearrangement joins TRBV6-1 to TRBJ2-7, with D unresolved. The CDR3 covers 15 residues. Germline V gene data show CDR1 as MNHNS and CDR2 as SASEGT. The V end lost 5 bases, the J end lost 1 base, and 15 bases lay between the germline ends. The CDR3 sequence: CASSLTPEWSYEQYF. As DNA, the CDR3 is TGTGCCAGCAGTCTGACTCCTGAATGGTCCTACGAGCAGTACTTC.

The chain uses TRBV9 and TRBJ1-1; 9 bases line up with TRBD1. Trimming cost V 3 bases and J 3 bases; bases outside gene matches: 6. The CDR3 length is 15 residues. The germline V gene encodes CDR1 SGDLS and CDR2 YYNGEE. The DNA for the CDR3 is TGTGCCAGCAGCGGGTACAGGGGGCCGGACACTGAAGCTTTCTTT. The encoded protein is CASSGYRGPDTEAFF.

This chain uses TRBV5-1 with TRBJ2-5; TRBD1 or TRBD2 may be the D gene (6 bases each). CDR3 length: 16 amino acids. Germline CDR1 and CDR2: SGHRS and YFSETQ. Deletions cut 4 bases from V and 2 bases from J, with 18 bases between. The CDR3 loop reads CASSKLIGGGQETQYF. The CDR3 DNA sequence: TGCGCCAGCAGCAAACTGATAGGGGGAGGACAAGAGACCCAGTACTTC.

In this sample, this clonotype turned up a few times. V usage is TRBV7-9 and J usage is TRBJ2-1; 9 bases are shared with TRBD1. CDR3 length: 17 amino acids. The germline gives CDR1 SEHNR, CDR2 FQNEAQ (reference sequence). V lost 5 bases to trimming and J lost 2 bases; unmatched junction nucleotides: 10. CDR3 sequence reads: CASSATTQGAAYNEQFF. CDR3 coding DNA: TGTGCCAGCAGCGCTACCACACAGGGGGCGGCCTACAATGAGCAGTTCTTC.

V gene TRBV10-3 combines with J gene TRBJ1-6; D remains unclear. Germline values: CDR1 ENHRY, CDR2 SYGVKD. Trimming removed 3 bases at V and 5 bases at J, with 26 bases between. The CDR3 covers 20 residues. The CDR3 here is CAISEGSGLSGDYDNSPLHF. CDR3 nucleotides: TGTGCCATCAGTGAAGGGTCAGGCTTGTCCGGGGATTATGATAATTCACCCCTCCACTTT.

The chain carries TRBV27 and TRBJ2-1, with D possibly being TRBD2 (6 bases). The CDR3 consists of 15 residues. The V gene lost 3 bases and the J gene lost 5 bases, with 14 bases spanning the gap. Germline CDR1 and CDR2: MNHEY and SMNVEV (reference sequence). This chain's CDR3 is CASSFRRTINNEQFF. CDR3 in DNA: TGTGCCAGCAGTTTCCGCAGGACTATCAACAATGAGCAGTTCTTC.

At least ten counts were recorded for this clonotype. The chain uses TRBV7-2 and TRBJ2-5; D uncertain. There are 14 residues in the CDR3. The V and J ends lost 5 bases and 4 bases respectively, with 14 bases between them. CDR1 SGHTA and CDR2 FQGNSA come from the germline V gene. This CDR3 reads CASSRTLGRETQYF. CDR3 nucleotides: TGTGCCAGCAGCCGGACCCTCGGTAGAGAGACCCAGTACTTC.

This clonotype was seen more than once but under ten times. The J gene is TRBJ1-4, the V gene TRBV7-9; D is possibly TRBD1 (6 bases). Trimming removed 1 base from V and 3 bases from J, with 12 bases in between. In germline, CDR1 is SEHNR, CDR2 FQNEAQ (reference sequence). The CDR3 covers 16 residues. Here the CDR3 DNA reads TGTGCCAGCAGCTTAGGTTCGGGGGCTGCTAATGAAAAACTGTTTTTT. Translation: CASSLGSGAANEKLFF.

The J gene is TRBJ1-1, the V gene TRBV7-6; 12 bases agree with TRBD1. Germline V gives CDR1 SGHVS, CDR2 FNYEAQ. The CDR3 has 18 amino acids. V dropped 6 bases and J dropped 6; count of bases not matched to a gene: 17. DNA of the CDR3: TGTGCCAGCAGAGAGACCGGGACAGGGGGCCCCGGGGTCGCTGAAGCTTTCTTT. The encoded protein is CASRETGTGGPGVAEAFF.

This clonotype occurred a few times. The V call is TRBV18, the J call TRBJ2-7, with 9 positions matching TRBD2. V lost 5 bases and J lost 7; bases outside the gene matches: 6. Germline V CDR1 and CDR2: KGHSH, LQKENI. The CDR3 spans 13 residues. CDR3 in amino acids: CASSDRTSGEQYV. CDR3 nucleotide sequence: TGTGCCAGCTCAGACCGCACTAGCGGGGAGCAGTACGTC.

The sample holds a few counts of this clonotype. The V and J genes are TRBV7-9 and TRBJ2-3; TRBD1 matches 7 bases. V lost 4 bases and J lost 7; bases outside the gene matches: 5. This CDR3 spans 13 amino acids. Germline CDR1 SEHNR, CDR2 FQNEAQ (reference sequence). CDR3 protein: CASSSGQSNTQYF. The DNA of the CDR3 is TGTGCCAGCAGCTCGGGACAGTCAAATACGCAGTATTTT.